This T cell receptor beta chain is drawn from a study of blood T cell repertoires in COVID-19 (dated by TCRdb to the early 2020s). Study-wide context: The collaborator samples originated in the United States, Italy and Spain and spanned the acute and convalescent phases of COVID-19. The prospective study material was composed of cDNA or gDNA derived from T cells, B-cell-depleted T cells, or PBMCs. The dataset comprised deeply sampled blood TCRbeta repertoires from subjects exposed to, actively infected with, or recovered from COVID-19. A freely available public database, intended as a resource for researchers studying the immune response to SARS-CoV-2, is where the repertoires were released. The samples were drawn from the first 160 participants of the ongoing ImmuneRACE study and from 950 to 1,500 subjects provided by 6 global collaborators. Nearly every sample came with metadata listing a de-identified subject ID, COVID-19 status, age in years and sex. Where HLA class I and class II types were available, the types were taken from metadata supplied by the sample provider, not from assay-based typing.

Whole blood was collected in K2EDTA tubes by collaborating institutions according to the institutions' own protocols. Collaborator samples were shipped for TCRbeta analysis as frozen whole blood, isolated PBMCs, or DNA extracted from either sample type. The immunoSEQ Assay, a bias-controlled multiplex PCR, was used to amplify TCRbeta CDR3 regions from genomic DNA. Turning to the authors' computational methods: The number of nucleated cells in each sample was estimated from the amplification of reference gene primers within the assay. To quantify the absolute abundance of each unique TCRbeta CDR3 rearrangement, sequence reads were collapsed and filtered. For each sample, productive Simpson clonality was calculated by taking the square root of Simpson's diversity index across productive rearrangements. TCRdb retrieved this table from immuneACCESS and kept in-frame rearrangements only. Not all clones are present; in checked studies, unresolved V genes account for under half, and no reason is known for the remainder. That table supplies the V and J calls and clone size; D and trimming were determined from the DNA. The sample contains 90,000 to 120,000 clones, around 90% of them found a single time. The ten largest clones add up to 4.5% to 6% of the sample.

As concerns this clone: Its antigen target is currently unknown. Per-base quality was not reported, and no clone a single base away is much larger than it.

The CDR3 runs 16 residues from the cysteine to the phenylalanine. The CDR3 DNA has 48 bases and is translated from base 1. CDR1 and CDR2 (MGHRA, YSYEKL) derive from the germline V gene. After removal of 0 bases from V and 5 bases from J, the junction retains 9 bases not matched to a gene. Broad study findings and their caveats: How much clinical and demographic metadata was included differed by source and by participant, and the metadata was provided uncurated.

Sequenced material: peripheral blood. The V and J segments used are TRBV4-1 and TRBJ2-7; TRBD2 aligns with 8 central bases. This TCR was recovered from a man between 65 and 85 years old with acute or convalescent COVID-19. The nucleotide sequence is given as TGCGCCAGCAGCCAAGAATTGGCGGGGGGCTACCACGAGCAGTACTTC. Its amino acids are CASSQELAGGYHEQYF.